This entry concerns a single T cell receptor (beta chain). Its antigen is unidentified. The entry originates in a study of CXCR3-negative and CXCR3-positive naive CD8 T cells. Identification of naive CD8+ T cells rested on CD45RO-CCR7+CD27+CD95- status. The study's findings and limits: In CXCR3-positive naive cells, the TRB CDR3s were more hydrophobic than in CXCR3-negative naive cells. TCR strength was inferred from TRB CDR3 properties, while surface CD5 was comparable between naive subsets. Comparison of naive CXCR3-negative and CXCR3-positive cells revealed similar TRBV-TRBJ usage, while memory cells differed.

The germline gives CDR1 LGHNA, CDR2 YNFKEQ. This CDR3 is built from 17 residues. The authors made the TRB cDNA libraries by 5' RACE using UMI labels. TCRdb processed the 5' RACE reads again and assigns one entry to each CDR3 protein, with no DNA. The listing records 84,000 or so distinct CDR3 sequences. The clonotype comes from a human donor in good health. Some clones in this sample may be carry-over from other donors' samples. The chain links TRBV4-2 to TRBJ2-7; TCRdb names TRBD2, which stays unverified in the absence of DNA. The source material was naive CXCR3+ CD8+ T cells from blood. Subset given: CD45RO-CCR7+CD27+CD95- naive CD8+ T cells expressing CXCR3 (TNR3+). CDR3 in amino acids: CASSQEATSGASYEQYF.